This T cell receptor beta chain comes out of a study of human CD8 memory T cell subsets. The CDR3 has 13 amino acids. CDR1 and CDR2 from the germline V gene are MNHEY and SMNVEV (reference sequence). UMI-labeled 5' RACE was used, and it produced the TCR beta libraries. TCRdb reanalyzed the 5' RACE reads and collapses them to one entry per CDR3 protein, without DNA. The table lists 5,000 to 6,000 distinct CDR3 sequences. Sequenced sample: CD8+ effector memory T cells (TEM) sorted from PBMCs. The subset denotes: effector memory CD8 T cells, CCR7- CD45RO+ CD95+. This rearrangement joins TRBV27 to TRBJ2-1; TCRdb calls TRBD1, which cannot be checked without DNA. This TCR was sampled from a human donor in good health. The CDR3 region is CASRDRGSGKQFF.